One and the same sample provided the 27 T cell receptor beta chains below, sequenced in a study of identical twins. Using its own MiXCR run on the 5' RACE reads, TCRdb lists one record per CDR3 protein. The sample consists of fewer than 550,000 distinct CDR3 sequences, 13% to 15% of them appearing once. These records were also assigned to another study, of yellow fever vaccine responses in identical twins.

The specimen was CD4+ T cells sorted from blood. The receptor set was obtained from a woman aged 18-29 years in good health.

This clonotype was observed a handful of times. This rearrangement joins TRBV4-3 to TRBJ2-7; D is undetermined. Germline V gene data show CDR1 as LGHNA and CDR2 as YSLEER. With 1 base removed from V and 1 base from J, the gap between germline ends came to 11 bases. This CDR3 is built from 15 residues. The CDR3 sequence is CASSQGVSLSYEQYF. In DNA form, the CDR3 reads TGCGCCAGCAGCCAAGGAGTCTCCCTATCCTACGAGCAGTACTTC.

There are a few counts of this clonotype. The rearrangement joins TRBV6-1 to TRBJ2-7, with D maybe TRBD2 (7 bases). CDR1 is MNHNS, CDR2 SASEGT, per germline. The CDR3 runs to 16 residues. V lost 6 bases and J lost 3, with 21 bases in between. The CDR3 DNA sequence: TGTGCCAGCAGAACCCACAGGGAGGGTTCCATCTACGAGCAGTACTTC. Translating gives CASRTHREGSIYEQYF.

This clonotype has only a few counts. The chain joins TRBV20-1 to TRBJ2-7; 13 bases agree with TRBD2. The CDR3 runs to 14 residues. The V and J ends lost 6 bases and 4 bases, in that order; junction bases with no gene match: 6. Germline CDR1 reads DFQATT; CDR2 reads SNEGSKA (reference sequence). This chain's CDR3 is CSADGLAGVYEQYF. CDR3 DNA: TGCAGTGCCGACGGACTAGCGGGAGTTTACGAGCAGTACTTC.

This clonotype showed up just a few times. CDR3 loop: CSARRQGSIGELFF. Here the CDR3 DNA reads TGCAGTGCTAGAAGACAGGGATCGATCGGGGAGCTGTTTTTT. V is TRBV20-1 and J is TRBJ2-2, with 7 positions matching TRBD1. Germline values: CDR1 DFQATT, CDR2 SNEGSKA (reference sequence). The CDR3 is made up of 14 amino acids. V was clipped by 2 bases and J by 7 bases; unmatched bases: 7.

As for this clonotype: Sequence at one end of the junction differs from germline and may be a read error. The chain combines TRBV6-5 with TRBJ1-1, with TRBD1 identical over 7 bases. This CDR3 spans 15 amino acids. CDR1 is MNHEY, CDR2 SVGAGI, per germline. For the CDR3, the DNA is TGTGCCAGCAATTACGGGAGCCAGGGGGTAAGTTCAGCTTTCTTT. Residues: CASNYGSQGVSSAFF.

The sample holds many counts of this clonotype. The genes are TRBV3-1 and TRBJ2-3; the D is unclear. Trimming stripped 0 bases from V and 11 bases from J, with 12 bases between. CDR1 is LGHDT, CDR2 YNNKEL, per germline (reference sequence). The CDR3 extends over 13 amino acids. The CDR3 region is CASSQDPIARQYF. The CDR3 coding sequence is TGTGCCAGCAGCCAAGATCCGATTGCCCGGCAGTATTTT.

This clonotype was counted only a few times. The chain is built from TRBV6-1 and TRBJ2-3; TRBD2 aligns across 8 bases. The germline CDR1 and CDR2 sequences are MNHNS and SASEGT. Germline trimming cut 6 bases from V and 5 bases from J; bases unmatched to any gene: 7. CDR3 length equals 14 residues. In DNA, the CDR3 is TGTGCCAGCAGGAATCGGGGGGGCAAAGATACGCAGTATTTT. Residues: CASRNRGGKDTQYF.

A few counts support this clonotype. The chain couples TRBV11-2 to TRBJ2-6, with D uncertain. The CDR3 runs to 15 residues. Germline V CDR1 and CDR2: SGHAT, FQNNGV. V was cut by 5 bases and J by 0 bases, with 8 bases left in between. CDR3 protein: CASSTWGSGANVLTF. In DNA, the CDR3 is TGTGCCAGCAGCACCTGGGGCTCTGGGGCCAACGTCCTGACTTTC.

This sequence joins TRBV9 and TRBJ2-7; 8 bases are a match to TRBD1. V was pared by 4 bases and J by 3 bases, with 9 bases of the junction left unmatched. Germline CDR1 and CDR2: SGDLS and YYNGEE. This CDR3 has 15 residues. The CDR3 DNA sequence: TGTGCCAGCAGCACAGGACAGGGAAGAATCTACGAGCAGTACTTC. Translating it yields CASSTGQGRIYEQYF.

The gene calls are TRBV28 and TRBJ1-2; D remains ambiguous. Trimming removed 6 bases from V and 2 bases from J, with 10 bases in between. The CDR3 contains 13 residues. Germline assignment: CDR1 MDHEN and CDR2 SYDVKM. The CDR3 loop reads CASSQQANYGYTF. The CDR3 nucleotides read TGTGCCAGCAGCCAACAAGCCAACTATGGCTACACCTTC.

A few counts support this clonotype. The V call is TRBV2, the J call TRBJ2-3, with D unresolved. This CDR3 region has 11 residues. Germline CDR1 and CDR2: SNHLY and FYNNEI. V gave up 7 bases and J gave up 6 bases, with 8 bases separating them. CDR3 DNA: TGTGCCAGCACTACGAAGGATACGCAGTATTTT. Amino acids: CASTTKDTQYF.

This chain uses TRBV12-3 or TRBV12-4 with TRBJ1-1, with D possibly TRBD1 on 6 matching bases. This CDR3 spans 14 amino acids. The V end was cut by 3 bases, the J end by 0 bases, with 8 bases between. In nucleotides, the CDR3 is TGTGCCAGCAGTTTTGGACAGTTGAACACTGAAGCTTTCTTT. Translated, it gives CASSFGQLNTEAFF.

The chain links TRBV5-6 to TRBJ2-7, with D perhaps TRBD1 (5 bases). Germline V gene data show CDR1 as SGHDT and CDR2 as YYEEEE. V lost 4 bases and J 7 bases, leaving 21 bases between the germline ends. The CDR3 runs to 15 residues. This chain's CDR3 is CASSELQVASREQYF. CDR3 nucleotide sequence: TGTGCCAGCAGCGAATTACAGGTTGCCTCGAGAGAGCAGTACTTC.

This chain uses TRBV10-2 with TRBJ2-1; 15 bases are a match to TRBD2. J was trimmed by 8 bases and V by 2 bases; bases with no gene match: 7. The CDR3 totals 17 residues. Germline loops: CDR1 WSHSY, CDR2 SAAADI. The CDR3: CASSEIGLAGGTHEQFF. Here the CDR3 DNA reads TGCGCCAGCAGTGAGATAGGACTAGCGGGAGGGACCCATGAGCAGTTCTTC.

This chain uses TRBV5-1 with TRBJ2-7; D is unresolved. The V and J ends lost 5 bases and 3 bases respectively, with 12 bases between them. Germline loops: CDR1 SGHRS, CDR2 YFSETQ. The CDR3 is 13 residues long. This chain's CDR3 is CASRYASGYEQYF. For the CDR3, the DNA is TGCGCCAGCAGGTACGCCTCGGGCTACGAGCAGTACTTC.

This chain joins TRBV5-1 and TRBJ2-3; TRBD1 aligns across 9 bases. The CDR3 runs to 16 residues. J gave up 1 base and V 3 bases, and 6 bases lay outside the gene matches. Germline CDR1 SGHRS, CDR2 YFSETQ. In nucleotides, the CDR3 is TGCGCCAGCAGCTATCGAACAGGGGGCGGCACAGATACGCAGTATTTT. This sequence encodes CASSYRTGGGTDTQYF.

This clonotype was counted at least ten times. The chain links TRBV11-2 to TRBJ2-3; D not resolved. Germline V lookup: CDR1 SGHAT, CDR2 FQNNGV. Trimming pared 2 bases from V and 4 bases from J, leaving 7 bases between. CDR3 length: 13 amino acids. For the CDR3, the DNA is TGTGCCAGCAGCTTAAGGCCGGCAGATACGCAGTATTTT. It translates to CASSLRPADTQYF.

This clonotype showed up just a few times. The J gene is TRBJ2-2, the V gene TRBV9; D unresolved. The CDR3 consists of 13 residues. V lost 0 bases, J lost 7 bases, and 7 bases lay in between. CDR1 is SGDLS and CDR2 is YYNGEE in the germline V gene. The chain's CDR3 is CASSVVSSGELFF. CDR3 DNA sequence: TGTGCCAGCAGCGTAGTATCTAGCGGGGAGCTGTTTTTT.

This clonotype was counted between two and nine times. The V gene is TRBV5-1, the J gene TRBJ1-6, with 7 bases aligning to TRBD1. This CDR3 has 13 residues. Germline loops: CDR1 SGHRS, CDR2 YFSETQ. The ends lost 4 bases at V and 9 bases at J; junction bases unmatched: 4. CDR3 in amino acids: CASSPTGPSPLHF. In nucleotides, the CDR3 is TGCGCCAGCAGCCCGACAGGGCCTTCACCCCTCCACTTT.

V and J are TRBV3-1 and TRBJ1-2; no clear D. CDR3 size: 13 residues. The V gene's germline CDR1 is LGHDT and CDR2 YNNKEL (reference sequence). Trimming left V 0 bases short and J 6 bases short, with 8 bases between. DNA for the CDR3: TGTGCCAGCAGCCAAGAGCACAGCAATGGCTACACCTTC. Amino acids: CASSQEHSNGYTF.

This clonotype came up a few times. DNA of the CDR3: TGCGCCAGTAGCGGGAGGTCAGATACGCAGTATTTT. It specifies CASSGRSDTQYF. V usage is TRBV10-2 and J usage is TRBJ2-3; 10 bases map to TRBD2. The germline V gene encodes CDR1 WSHSY and CDR2 SAAADI. The J segment lost 4 bases and the V segment lost 9 bases, leaving 1 base of the junction unmatched. This CDR3 is built from 12 residues.

This clonotype was seen a handful of times. The chain has TRBV6-1 and TRBJ1-1, with 7 bases matching TRBD1. After removal of 8 bases from V and 4 bases from J, the junction contained 7 bases not matched to a gene. In germline, CDR1 is MNHNS, CDR2 SASEGT. This CDR3 has 13 residues. This CDR3 is CASRQGEGTEAFF. CDR3 coding DNA: TGTGCCAGCCGCCAGGGGGAGGGCACTGAAGCTTTCTTT.

The chain joins TRBV5-1 to TRBJ2-5; D remains ambiguous. CDR1 SGHRS and CDR2 YFSETQ come from the germline V gene. Trimming took 1 base from V and 2 from J, leaving 9 bases between them. This CDR3 spans 14 amino acids. CDR3 nucleotides: TGCGCCAGCAGCTTGTTGACGGCACAAGAGACCCAGTACTTC. As protein: CASSLLTAQETQYF.

The chain recombines TRBV2 with TRBJ2-7; 8 bases are shared with TRBD2. Unmatched junction bases numbered 11, after V lost 11 bases and J lost 5 bases. The CDR3 consists of 13 residues. From germline, CDR1 is SNHLY and CDR2 FYNNEI. The CDR3 sequence is CAPQRREDHEQYF. CDR3 in DNA: TGTGCCCCGCAGAGGCGGGAGGACCACGAGCAGTACTTC.

The rearrangement joins TRBV20-1 to TRBJ2-1; TRBD2 might be the D (5 bases). V lost 7 bases to trimming and J lost 3 bases, with 13 bases between them. The CDR3 is made up of 13 amino acids. Germline V gene lookup returns CDR1 DFQATT and CDR2 SNEGSKA (reference sequence). CDR3 amino acids: CSGVWAGYNEQFF. For the CDR3, the DNA is TGCAGTGGAGTGTGGGCGGGCTACAATGAGCAGTTCTTC.

The chain couples TRBV29-1 to TRBJ2-1; 7 bases match TRBD2. Losses at the gene ends were 4 bases for V and 3 bases for J; bases not matched to a gene: 18. This CDR3 has 18 amino acids. Germline lookup yields CDR1 SQVTM and CDR2 ANQGSEA. The CDR3 region is CSVVRGRGDPLLYNEQFF. CDR3 sequence (DNA): TGCAGCGTTGTGCGGGGCCGGGGGGACCCACTCCTCTACAATGAGCAGTTCTTC.

This clonotype turned up a few times. The V and J genes are TRBV12-3 or TRBV12-4 and TRBJ2-7, with D hard to call. The ends were cut back, 3 bases at V and 0 bases at J, with 9 bases in the middle. This CDR3 contains 14 residues. CDR3 in amino acids: CASSFGTHSYEQYF. For the CDR3, the DNA is TGTGCCAGCAGTTTTGGCACTCACTCCTACGAGCAGTACTTC.